At least ten counts were recorded for the clone carrying this TCR beta chain. Its antigen is undetermined. The read comes to an end 3 residues before the CDR3 does, leaving the germline J gene to fill in the end. Clones were read by immunoSEQ multiplex PCR, and TCRdb kept only the in-frame ones, dropping some. The sample contains about 32,000 clones, none of them singletons. Unmatched junction bases numbered 5, after V lost 6 bases and J lost 4 bases. The germline CDR1 and CDR2 sequences are SNHLY and FYNNEI. This CDR3 comprises 13 residues. These data originate in a study of T cell clonality in common variable immunodeficiency. Notes on the study in general: CVID subjects had higher TCRbeta clonality than healthy controls, most marked in about a third. Authors noted CVID clonality's cause needs subpopulation repertoire sequencing.

Caucasian heritage predominated among both patients and controls. Donors gave 5 to 8 ml heparinized peripheral whole blood. Sequenced sample: peripheral blood mononuclear cells. The chain links TRBV2 to TRBJ1-2, with 7 bases matching TRBD1. The receptor comes from a person aged 18-70 years in good health. The CDR3 spells CASSQRDSYGYTF. Partial CDR3 DNA: TGTGCCAGCAGCCAAAGGGACAGCTATGGC.